This entry is about one T cell receptor beta chain. What it recognizes is unknown. The CDR3 length is 15 residues. Germline lookup yields CDR1 MDHEN and CDR2 SYDVKM. V was trimmed by 6 bases and J by 5 bases, leaving 19 bases between them. This sample is drawn from a study of human thymus T cells. Findings and caveats of the study: Usage of V and J genes appeared biased in thymic and blood repertoires.

Corrective heart surgery yielded the resections from which the thymus tissue came. Assay used: immunoSEQ multiplex PCR; TCRdb lists only in-frame clones, some missing. This table has about 78,000 clones, roughly 96% appearing once. The sample was thymus tissue. The J gene is TRBJ2-5, the V gene TRBV28, with a tentative D call TRBD2 (5 bases). The sequence came from a boy younger than two with a congenital heart defect but otherwise immunologically healthy. The CDR3 DNA sequence: TGTGCCAGCAGCCGGGCACTACTAGTTATGGAGACCCAGTACTTC. Its protein product is CASSRALLVMETQYF.